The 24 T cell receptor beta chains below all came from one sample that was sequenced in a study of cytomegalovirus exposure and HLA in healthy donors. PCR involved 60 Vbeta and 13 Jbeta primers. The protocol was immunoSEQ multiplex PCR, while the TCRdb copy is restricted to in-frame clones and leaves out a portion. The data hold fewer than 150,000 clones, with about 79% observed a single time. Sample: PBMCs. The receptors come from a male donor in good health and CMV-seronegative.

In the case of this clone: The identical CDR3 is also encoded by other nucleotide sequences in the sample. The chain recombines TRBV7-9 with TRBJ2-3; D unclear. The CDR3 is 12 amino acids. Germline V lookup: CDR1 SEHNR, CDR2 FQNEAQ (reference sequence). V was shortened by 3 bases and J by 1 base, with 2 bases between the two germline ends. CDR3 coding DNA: TGTGCCAGCAGCTTCGGCACAGATACGCAGTATTTT. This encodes CASSFGTDTQYF.

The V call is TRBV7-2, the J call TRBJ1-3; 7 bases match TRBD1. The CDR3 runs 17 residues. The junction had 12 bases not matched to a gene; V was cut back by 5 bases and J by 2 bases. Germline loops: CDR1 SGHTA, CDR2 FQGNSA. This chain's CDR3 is CASSPFPTGKTGNTIYF. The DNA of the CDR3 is TGTGCCAGCAGCCCCTTCCCGACAGGGAAGACTGGAAACACCATATATTTT.

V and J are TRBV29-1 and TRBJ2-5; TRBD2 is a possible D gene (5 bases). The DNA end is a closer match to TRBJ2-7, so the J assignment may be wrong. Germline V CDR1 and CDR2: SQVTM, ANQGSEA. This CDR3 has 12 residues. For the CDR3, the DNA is TGCAGCGTGGACGAGGGTCCCTCCGAGCAGTACTTC. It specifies CSVDEGPSEQYF.

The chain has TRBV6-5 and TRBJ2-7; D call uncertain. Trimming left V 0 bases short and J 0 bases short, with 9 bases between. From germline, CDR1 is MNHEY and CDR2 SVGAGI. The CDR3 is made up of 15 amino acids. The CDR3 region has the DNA TGTGCCAGCAGTTACTCTGCCTCCAGCTCCTACGAGCAGTACTTC. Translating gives CASSYSASSSYEQYF.

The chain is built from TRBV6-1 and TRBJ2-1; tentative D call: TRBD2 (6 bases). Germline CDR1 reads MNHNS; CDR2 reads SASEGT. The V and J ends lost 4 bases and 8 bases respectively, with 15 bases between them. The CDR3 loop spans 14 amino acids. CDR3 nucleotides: TGTGCCAGCAGTGCCCTCCCTAGCGTATATGAGCAGTTCTTC. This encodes CASSALPSVYEQFF.

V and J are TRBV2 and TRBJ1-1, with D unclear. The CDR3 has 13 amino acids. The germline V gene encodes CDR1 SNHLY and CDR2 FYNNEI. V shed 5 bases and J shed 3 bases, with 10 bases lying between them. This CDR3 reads CASSIASYTEAFF. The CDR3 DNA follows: TGTGCCAGCAGTATCGCCAGTTACACTGAAGCTTTCTTT.

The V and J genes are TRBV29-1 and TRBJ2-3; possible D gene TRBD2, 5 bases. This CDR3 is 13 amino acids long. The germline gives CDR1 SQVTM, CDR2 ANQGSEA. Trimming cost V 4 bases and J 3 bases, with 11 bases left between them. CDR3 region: CSVGPGLTDTQYF. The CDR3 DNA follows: TGCAGCGTTGGACCCGGACTTACAGATACGCAGTATTTT.

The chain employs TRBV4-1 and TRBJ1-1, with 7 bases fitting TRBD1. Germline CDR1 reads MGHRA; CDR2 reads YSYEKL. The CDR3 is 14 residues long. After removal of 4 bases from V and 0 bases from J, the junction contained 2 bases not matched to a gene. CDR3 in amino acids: CASSPTGMNTEAFF. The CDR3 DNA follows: TGCGCCAGCAGCCCGACAGGGATGAACACTGAAGCTTTCTTT.

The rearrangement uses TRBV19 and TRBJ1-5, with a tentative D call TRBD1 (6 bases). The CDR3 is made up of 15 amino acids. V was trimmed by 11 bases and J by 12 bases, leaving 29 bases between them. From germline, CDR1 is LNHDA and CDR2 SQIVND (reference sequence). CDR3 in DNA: TGTGCCTCGAAGGCGGGGGGCGCCCTGAATCGTCGCCAGCATTTT. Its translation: CASKAGGALNRRQHF.

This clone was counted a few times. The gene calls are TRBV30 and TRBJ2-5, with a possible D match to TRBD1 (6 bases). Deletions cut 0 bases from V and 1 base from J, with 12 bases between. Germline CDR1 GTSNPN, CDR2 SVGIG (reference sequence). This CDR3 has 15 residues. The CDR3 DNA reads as TGTGCCTGGAGTGTACACAGGGATGCCCAAGAGACCCAGTACTTC. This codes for CAWSVHRDAQETQYF.

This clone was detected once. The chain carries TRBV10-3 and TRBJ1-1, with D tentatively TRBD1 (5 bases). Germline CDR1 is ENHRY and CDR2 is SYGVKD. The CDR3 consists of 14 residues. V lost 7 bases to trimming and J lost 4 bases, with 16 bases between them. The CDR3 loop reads CAITEDSIPTEAFF. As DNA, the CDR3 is TGTGCCATCACCGAAGACAGTATACCCACTGAAGCTTTCTTT.

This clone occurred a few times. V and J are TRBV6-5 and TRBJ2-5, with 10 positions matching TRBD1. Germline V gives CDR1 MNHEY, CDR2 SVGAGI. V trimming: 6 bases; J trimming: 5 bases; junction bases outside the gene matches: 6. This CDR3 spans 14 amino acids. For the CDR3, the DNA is TGTGCCAGCAGCCCGGGACAGGGGTTGGAGACCCAGTACTTC. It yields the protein CASSPGQGLETQYF.

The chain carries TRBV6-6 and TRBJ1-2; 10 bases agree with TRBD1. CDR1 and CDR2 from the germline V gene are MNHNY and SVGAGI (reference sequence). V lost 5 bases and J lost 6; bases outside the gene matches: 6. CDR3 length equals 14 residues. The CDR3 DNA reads TGTGCCAGCAGTCCTGAGACAGGGGGCGATGGCTACACCTTC. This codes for CASSPETGGDGYTF.

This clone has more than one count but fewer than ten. This CDR3 is CASSLAGGYNEQFF. The CDR3 DNA reads TGTGCCAGCAGCTTAGCGGGGGGCTACAATGAGCAGTTCTTC. This chain uses TRBV7-6 with TRBJ2-1; a possible D gene is TRBD2 (6 bases). Germline assignment: CDR1 SGHVS and CDR2 FNYEAQ. V was shortened by 0 bases and J by 3 bases, with 6 bases between the two germline ends. The CDR3 length is 14 residues.

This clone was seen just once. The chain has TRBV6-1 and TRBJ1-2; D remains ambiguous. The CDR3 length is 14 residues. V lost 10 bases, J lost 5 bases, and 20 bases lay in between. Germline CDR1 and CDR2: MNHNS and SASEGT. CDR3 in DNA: TGTGCCACCAATCTTCCCCCCCCCAGATATGGCTACACCTTC. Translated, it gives CATNLPPPRYGYTF.

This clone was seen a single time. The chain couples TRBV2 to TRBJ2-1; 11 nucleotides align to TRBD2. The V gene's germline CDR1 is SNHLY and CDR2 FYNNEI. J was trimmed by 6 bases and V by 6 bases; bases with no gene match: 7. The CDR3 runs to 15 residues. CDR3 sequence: CASRISGGALNEQFF. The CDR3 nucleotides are TGTGCCAGCAGGATTAGCGGGGGGGCTCTCAATGAGCAGTTCTTC.

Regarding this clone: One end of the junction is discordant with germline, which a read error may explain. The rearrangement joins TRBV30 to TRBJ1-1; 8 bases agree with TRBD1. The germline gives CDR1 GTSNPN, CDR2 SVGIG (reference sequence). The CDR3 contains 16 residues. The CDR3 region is CARRVRTGRMNTEAFF. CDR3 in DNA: TGTGCCCGGAGGGTTAGGACAGGGAGAATGAACACTGAAGCTTTCTTT.

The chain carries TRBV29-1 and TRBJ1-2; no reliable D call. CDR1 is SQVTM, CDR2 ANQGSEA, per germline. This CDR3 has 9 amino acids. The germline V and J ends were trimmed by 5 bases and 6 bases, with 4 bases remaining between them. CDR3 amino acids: CSVPDGYTF. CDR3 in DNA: TGCAGCGTTCCCGATGGCTACACCTTC.

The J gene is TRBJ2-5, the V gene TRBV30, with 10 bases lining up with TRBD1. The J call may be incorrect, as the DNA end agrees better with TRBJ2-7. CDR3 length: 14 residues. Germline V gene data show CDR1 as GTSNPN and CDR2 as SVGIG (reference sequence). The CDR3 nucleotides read TGTGCCTGGAACCCCGGGACAGGGGCCTACGAGCAGTACTTC. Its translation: CAWNPGTGAYEQYF.

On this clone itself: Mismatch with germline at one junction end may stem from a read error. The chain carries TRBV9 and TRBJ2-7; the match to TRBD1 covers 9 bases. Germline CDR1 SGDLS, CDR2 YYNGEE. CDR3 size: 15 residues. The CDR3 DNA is TGTTCCAGCAGCGTCGTACCGGGACAGGGCTACGAGCAGTACTTC. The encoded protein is CSSSVVPGQGYEQYF.

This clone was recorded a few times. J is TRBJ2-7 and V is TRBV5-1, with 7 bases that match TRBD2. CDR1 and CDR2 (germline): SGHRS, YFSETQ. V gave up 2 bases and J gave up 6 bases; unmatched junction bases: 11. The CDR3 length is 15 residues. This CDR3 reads CASSLPQEGGSEQYF. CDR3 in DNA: TGCGCCAGCAGCTTACCCCAGGAGGGCGGGAGCGAGCAGTACTTC.

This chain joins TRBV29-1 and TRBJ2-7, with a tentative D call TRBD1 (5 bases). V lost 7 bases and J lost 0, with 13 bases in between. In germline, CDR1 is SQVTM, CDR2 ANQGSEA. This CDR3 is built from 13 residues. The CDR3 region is CSAETDSSYEQYF. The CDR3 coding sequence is TGCAGCGCCGAGACAGACAGCTCCTACGAGCAGTACTTC.

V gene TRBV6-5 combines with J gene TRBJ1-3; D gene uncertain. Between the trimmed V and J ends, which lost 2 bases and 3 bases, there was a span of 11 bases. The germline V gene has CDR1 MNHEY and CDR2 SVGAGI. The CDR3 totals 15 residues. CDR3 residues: CASSYGSGDGNTIYF. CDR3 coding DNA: TGTGCCAGCAGTTACGGTTCCGGGGATGGAAACACCATATATTTT.

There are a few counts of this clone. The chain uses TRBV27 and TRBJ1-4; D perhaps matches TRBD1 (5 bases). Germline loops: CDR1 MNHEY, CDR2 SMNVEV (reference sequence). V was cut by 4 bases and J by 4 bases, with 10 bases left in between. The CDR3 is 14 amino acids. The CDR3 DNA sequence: TGTGCCAGCAGTTGGGGGAGGGGTAATGAAAAACTGTTTTTT. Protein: CASSWGRGNEKLFF.